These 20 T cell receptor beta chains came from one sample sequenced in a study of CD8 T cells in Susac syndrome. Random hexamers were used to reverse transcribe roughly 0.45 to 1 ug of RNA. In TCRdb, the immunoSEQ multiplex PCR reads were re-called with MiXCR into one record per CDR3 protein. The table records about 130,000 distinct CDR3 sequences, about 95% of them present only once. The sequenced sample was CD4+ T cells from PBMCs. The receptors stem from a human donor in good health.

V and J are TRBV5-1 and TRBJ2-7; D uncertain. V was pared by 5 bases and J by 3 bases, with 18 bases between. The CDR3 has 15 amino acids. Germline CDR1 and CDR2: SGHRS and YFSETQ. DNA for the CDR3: TGCGCCAGCAGAGAGTCGCGACCATCCGACTACGAGCAGTACTTC. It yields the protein CASRESRPSDYEQYF.

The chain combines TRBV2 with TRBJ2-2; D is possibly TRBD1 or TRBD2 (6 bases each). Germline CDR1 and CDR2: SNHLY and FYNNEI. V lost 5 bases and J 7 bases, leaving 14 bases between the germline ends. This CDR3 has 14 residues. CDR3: CASSSLQGGGELFF. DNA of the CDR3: TGTGCCAGCAGTTCCTTACAGGGAGGCGGGGAGCTGTTTTTT. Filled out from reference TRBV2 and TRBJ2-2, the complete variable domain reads EPEVTQTPSHQVTQMGQEVILRCVPISNHLYFYWYRQILGQKVEFLVSFYNNEISEKSEIFDDQFSVERPDGSNFTLKIRSTKLEDSAMYFCASSSLQGGGELFFGEGSRLTVL.

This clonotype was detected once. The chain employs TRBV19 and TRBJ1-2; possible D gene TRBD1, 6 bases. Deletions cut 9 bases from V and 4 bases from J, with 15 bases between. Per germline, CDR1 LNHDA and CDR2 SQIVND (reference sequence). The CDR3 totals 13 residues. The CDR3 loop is CASSADRTYGYTF. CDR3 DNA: TGTGCCAGCAGCGCGGACAGAACCTATGGCTACACCTTC.

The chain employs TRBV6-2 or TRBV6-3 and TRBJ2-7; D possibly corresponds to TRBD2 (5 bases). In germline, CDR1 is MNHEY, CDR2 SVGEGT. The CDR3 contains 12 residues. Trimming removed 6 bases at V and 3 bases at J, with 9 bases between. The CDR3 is CASRDFLYEQYF. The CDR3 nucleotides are TGTGCCAGCAGGGACTTCCTCTACGAGCAGTACTTC.

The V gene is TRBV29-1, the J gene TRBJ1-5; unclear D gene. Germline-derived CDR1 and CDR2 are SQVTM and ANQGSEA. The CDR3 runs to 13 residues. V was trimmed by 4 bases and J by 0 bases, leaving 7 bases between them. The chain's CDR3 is CSVVENSNQPQHF. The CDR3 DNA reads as TGCAGCGTTGTTGAAAATAGCAATCAGCCCCAGCATTTT.

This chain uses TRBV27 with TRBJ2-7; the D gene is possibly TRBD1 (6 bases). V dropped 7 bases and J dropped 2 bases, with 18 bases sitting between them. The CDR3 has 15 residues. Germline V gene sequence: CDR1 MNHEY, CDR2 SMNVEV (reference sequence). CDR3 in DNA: TGTGCCAGCACCCGGCGGGCAGGGGAGCCCTACGAGCAGTACTTC. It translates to CASTRRAGEPYEQYF.

CDR3 nucleotides: TGTGCCAGTCAGGGGGCGAACACTGAAGCTTTCTTT. Protein sequence: CASQGANTEAFF. The rearrangement joins TRBV12-3 or TRBV12-4 to TRBJ1-1; 8 bases line up with TRBD1. V lost 9 bases, J lost 1 base, and 1 base stayed unmatched. The CDR3 length is 12 residues.

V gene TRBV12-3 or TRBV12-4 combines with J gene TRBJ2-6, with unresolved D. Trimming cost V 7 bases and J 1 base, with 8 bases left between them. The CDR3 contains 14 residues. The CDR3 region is CASTSPSGANVLTF. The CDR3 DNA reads TGTGCCAGCACCTCCCCTTCTGGGGCCAACGTCCTGACTTTC.

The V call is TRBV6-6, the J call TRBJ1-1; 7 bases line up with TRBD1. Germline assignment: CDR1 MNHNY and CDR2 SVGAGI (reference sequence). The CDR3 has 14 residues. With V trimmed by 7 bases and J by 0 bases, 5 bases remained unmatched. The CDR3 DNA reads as TGTGCCAGCACCATGGACAGGATGAACACTGAAGCTTTCTTT. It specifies CASTMDRMNTEAFF.

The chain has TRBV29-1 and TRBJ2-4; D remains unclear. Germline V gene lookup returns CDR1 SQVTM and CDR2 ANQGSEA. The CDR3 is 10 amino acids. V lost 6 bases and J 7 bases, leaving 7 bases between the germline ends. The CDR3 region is CSVYQNIQYF. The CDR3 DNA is TGCAGCGTATACCAGAACATTCAGTACTTC.

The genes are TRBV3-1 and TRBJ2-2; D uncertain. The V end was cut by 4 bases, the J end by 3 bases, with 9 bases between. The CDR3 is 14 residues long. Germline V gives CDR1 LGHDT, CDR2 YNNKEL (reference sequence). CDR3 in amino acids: CASSLSVHTGELFF. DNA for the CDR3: TGTGCCAGCAGCCTATCGGTGCACACCGGGGAGCTGTTTTTT.

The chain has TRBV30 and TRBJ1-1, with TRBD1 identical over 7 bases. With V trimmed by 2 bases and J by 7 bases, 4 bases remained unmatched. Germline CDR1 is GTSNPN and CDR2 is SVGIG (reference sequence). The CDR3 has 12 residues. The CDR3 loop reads CAWSSQGGEAFF. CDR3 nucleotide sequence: TGTGCCTGGAGTTCCCAGGGGGGTGAAGCTTTCTTT.

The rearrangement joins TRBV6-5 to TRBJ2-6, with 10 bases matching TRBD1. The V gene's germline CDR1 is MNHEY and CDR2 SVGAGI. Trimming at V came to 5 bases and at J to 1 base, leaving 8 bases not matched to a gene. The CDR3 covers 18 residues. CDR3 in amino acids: CASSTSTGGASGANVLTF. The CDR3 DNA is TGTGCCAGCAGTACCTCGACAGGGGGCGCATCTGGGGCCAACGTCCTGACTTTC.

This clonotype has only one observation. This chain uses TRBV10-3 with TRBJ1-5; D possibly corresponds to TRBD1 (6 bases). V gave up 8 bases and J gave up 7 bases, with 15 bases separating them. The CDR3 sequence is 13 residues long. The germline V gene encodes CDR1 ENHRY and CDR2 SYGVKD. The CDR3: CAIRPGVGQPQHF. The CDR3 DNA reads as TGTGCCATCCGCCCAGGGGTCGGCCAGCCCCAGCATTTT.

CDR3 region: CASSSTALAGGLTQYF. Written as DNA, the CDR3 is TGTGCCAGCAGCTCCACGGCACTAGCGGGAGGCTTGACCCAGTACTTC. The V and J genes are TRBV7-8 and TRBJ2-5; 12 nucleotides line up with TRBD2. Trimming removed 4 bases from V and 7 bases from J; junction bases left unmatched: 10. Germline values: CDR1 SGHVS, CDR2 FQNEAQ. This CDR3 has 16 amino acids.

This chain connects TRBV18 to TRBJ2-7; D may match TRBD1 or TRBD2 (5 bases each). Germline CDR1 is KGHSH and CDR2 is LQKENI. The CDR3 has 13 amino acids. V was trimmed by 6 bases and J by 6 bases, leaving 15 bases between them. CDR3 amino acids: CASSPGASGEQYF. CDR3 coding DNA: TGTGCCAGCTCCCCCGGGGCTTCGGGCGAGCAGTACTTC.

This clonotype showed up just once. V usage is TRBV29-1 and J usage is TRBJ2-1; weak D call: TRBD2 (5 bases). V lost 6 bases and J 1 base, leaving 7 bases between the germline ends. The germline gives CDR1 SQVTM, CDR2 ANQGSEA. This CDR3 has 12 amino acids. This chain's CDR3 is CSVSGSYNEQFF. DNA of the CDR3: TGCAGCGTGAGCGGTTCCTACAATGAGCAGTTCTTC.

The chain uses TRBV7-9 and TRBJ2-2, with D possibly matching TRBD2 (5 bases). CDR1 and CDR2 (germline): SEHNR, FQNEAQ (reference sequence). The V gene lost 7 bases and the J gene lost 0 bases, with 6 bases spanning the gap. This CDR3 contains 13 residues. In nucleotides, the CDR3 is TGTGCCAGCATACTAGCGAACACCGGGGAGCTGTTTTTT. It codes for CASILANTGELFF. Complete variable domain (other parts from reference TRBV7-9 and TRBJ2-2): DTGVSQNPRHKITKRGQNVTFRCDPISEHNRLYWYRQTLGQGPEFLTYFQNEAQLEKSRLLSDRFSAERPKGSFSTLEIQRTEQGDSAMYLCASILANTGELFFGEGSRLTVL.

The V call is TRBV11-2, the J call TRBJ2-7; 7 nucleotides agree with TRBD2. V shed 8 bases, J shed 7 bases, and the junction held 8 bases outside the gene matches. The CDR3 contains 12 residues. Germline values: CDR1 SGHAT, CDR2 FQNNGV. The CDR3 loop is CASPSGSGEQYF. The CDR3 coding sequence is TGTGCCAGCCCTAGCGGCTCTGGGGAGCAGTACTTC.

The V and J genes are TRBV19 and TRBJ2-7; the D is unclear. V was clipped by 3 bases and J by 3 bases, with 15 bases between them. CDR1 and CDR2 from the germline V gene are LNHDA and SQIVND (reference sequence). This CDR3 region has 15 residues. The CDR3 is CASSIGGQAGYEQYF. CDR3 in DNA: TGTGCCAGTAGTATTGGTGGGCAGGCAGGCTACGAGCAGTACTTC. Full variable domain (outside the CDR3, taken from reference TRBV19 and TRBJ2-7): DGGITQSPKYLFRKEGQNVTLSCEQNLNHDAMYWYRQDPGQGLRLIYYSQIVNDFQKGDIAEGYSVSREKKESFPLTVTSAQKNPTAFYLCASSIGGQAGYEQYFGPGTRLTVT.